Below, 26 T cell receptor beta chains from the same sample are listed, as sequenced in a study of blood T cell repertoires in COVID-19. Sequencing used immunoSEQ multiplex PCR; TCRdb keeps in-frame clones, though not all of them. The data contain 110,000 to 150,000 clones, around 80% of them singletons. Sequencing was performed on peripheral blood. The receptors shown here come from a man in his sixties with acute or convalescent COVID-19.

The CDR3 coding sequence is TGTGCCACCCGGGACAGCTATCAAGAGACCCAGTACTTC. Its protein product is CATRDSYQETQYF. This chain uses TRBV28 with TRBJ2-5; TRBD1 agrees at 7 bases. The CDR3 consists of 13 residues. In germline, CDR1 is MDHEN, CDR2 SYDVKM. Trimming cost V 10 bases and J 2 bases; bases outside gene matches: 7.

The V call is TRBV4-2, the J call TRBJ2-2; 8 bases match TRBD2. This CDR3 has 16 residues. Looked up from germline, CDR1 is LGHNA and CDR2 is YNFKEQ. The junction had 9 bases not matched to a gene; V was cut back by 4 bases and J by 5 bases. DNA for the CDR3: TGTGCCAGCAGCCTGGTCGGGAGCGGGAGAACCGGGGAGCTGTTTTTT. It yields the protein CASSLVGSGRTGELFF.

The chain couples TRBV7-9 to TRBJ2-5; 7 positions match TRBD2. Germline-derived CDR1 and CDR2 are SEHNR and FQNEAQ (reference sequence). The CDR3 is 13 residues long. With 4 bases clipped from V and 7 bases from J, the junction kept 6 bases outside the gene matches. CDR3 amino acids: CASSSPTSWTQYF. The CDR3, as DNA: TGTGCCAGCAGCTCCCCGACTAGCTGGACCCAGTACTTC.

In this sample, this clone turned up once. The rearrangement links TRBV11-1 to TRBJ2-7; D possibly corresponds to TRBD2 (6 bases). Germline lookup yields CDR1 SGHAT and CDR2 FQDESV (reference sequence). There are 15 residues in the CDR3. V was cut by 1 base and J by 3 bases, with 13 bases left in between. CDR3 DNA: TGTGCCAGCAGCTTAGGGGAGGCAGGGAGCTACGAGCAGTACTTC. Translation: CASSLGEAGSYEQYF.

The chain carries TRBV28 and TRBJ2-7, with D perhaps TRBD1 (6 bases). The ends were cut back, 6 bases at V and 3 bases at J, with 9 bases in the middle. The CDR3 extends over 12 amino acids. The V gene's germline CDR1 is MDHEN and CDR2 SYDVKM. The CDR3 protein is CASREGVYEQYF. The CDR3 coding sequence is TGTGCCAGCAGAGAGGGGGTCTACGAGCAGTACTTC.

The CDR3 region is CASSKGPPSGRAGETQYF. The CDR3 DNA is TGTGCCAGCAGCAAAGGACCCCCTAGCGGGAGGGCCGGAGAGACCCAGTACTTC. This chain joins TRBV21-1 and TRBJ2-5; the table's D call TRBD2 went unverified against the DNA. TRBV21-1 is annotated as a pseudogene. The CDR3 totals 18 residues.

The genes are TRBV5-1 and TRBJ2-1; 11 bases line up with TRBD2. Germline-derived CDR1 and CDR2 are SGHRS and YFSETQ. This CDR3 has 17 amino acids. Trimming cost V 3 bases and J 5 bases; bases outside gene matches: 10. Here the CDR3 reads CASSSRIAGGPHNEQFF. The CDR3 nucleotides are TGCGCCAGCAGCTCACGTATAGCGGGAGGGCCACACAATGAGCAGTTCTTC.

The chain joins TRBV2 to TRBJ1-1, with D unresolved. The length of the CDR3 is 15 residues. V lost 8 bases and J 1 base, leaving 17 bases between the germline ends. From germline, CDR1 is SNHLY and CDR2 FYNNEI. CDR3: CASLWTLRGNTEAFF. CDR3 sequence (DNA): TGTGCCAGCCTTTGGACCCTCCGGGGGAACACTGAAGCTTTCTTT.

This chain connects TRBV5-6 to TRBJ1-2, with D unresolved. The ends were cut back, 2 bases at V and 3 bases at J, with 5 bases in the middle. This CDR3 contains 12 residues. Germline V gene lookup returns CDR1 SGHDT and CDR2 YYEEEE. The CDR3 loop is CASSLEDYGYTF. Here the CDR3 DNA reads TGTGCCAGCAGCTTAGAGGACTATGGCTACACCTTC.

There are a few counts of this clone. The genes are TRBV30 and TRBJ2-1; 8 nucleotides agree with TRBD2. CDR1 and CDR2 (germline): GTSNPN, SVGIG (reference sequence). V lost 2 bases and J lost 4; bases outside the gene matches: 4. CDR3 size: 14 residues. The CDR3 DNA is TGTGCCTGGAGTCCAGCGGGAGTTTACAATGAGCAGTTCTTC. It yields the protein CAWSPAGVYNEQFF.

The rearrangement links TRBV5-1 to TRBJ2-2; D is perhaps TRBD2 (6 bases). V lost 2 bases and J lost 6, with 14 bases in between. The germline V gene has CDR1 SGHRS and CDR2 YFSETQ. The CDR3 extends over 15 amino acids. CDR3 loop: CASSLGAGGPGELFF. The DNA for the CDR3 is TGCGCCAGCAGCTTAGGGGCCGGGGGTCCCGGGGAGCTGTTTTTT.

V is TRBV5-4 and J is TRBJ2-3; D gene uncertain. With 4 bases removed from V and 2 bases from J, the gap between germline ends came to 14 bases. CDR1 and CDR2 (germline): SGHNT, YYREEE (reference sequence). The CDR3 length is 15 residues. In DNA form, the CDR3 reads TGTGCCAGCAGCCTCGAAAAGCCCCTCACAGATACGCAGTATTTT. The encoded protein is CASSLEKPLTDTQYF.

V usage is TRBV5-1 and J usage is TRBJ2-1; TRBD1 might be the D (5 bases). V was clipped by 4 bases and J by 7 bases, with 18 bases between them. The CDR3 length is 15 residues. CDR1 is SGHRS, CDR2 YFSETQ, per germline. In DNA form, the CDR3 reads TGCGCCAGCAGCCTAGACAGTCCTCCTGATAATGAGCAGTTCTTC. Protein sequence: CASSLDSPPDNEQFF.

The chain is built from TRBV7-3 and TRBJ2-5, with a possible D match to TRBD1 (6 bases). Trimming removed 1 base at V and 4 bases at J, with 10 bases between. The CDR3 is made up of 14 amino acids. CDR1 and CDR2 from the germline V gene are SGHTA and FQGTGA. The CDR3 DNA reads TGTGCCAGCAGCTTAAGTAGGGGGAGAGAGACCCAGTACTTC. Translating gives CASSLSRGRETQYF.

This CDR3 reads CASSYSSSGRTDTQYF. As DNA, the CDR3 is TGTGCCAGCAGTTACTCATCTAGCGGGCGCACAGATACGCAGTATTTT. The chain carries TRBV6-5 and TRBJ2-3, with 8 bases aligning to TRBD2. CDR1 and CDR2 from the germline V gene are MNHEY and SVGAGI. The CDR3 runs 16 residues. V was pared by 0 bases and J by 1 base, with 3 bases of the junction left unmatched.

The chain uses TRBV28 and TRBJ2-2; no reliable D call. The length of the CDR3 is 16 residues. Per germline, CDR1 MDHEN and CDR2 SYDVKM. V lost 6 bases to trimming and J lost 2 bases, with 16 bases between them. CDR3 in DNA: TGTGCCAGCAGGCCCTCCCACACAAGAAACACCGGGGAGCTGTTTTTT. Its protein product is CASRPSHTRNTGELFF.

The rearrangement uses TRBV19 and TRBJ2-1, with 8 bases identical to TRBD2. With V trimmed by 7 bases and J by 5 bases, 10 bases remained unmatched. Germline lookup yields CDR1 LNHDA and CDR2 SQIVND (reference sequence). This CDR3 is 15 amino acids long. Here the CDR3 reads CASKGRLANDNEQFF. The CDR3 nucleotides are TGTGCCAGTAAGGGGCGACTAGCGAATGACAATGAGCAGTTCTTC. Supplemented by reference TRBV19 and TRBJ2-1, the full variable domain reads DGGITQSPKYLFRKEGQNVTLSCEQNLNHDAMYWYRQDPGQGLRLIYYSQIVNDFQKGDIAEGYSVSREKKESFPLTVTSAQKNPTAFYLCASKGRLANDNEQFFGPGTRLTVL.

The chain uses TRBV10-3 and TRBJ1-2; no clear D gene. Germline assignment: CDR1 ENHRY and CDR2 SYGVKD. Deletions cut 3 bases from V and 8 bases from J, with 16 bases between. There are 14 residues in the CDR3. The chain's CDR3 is CAISEPDGLEGYTF. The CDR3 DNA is TGTGCCATCAGTGAACCCGACGGCTTGGAGGGCTACACCTTC.

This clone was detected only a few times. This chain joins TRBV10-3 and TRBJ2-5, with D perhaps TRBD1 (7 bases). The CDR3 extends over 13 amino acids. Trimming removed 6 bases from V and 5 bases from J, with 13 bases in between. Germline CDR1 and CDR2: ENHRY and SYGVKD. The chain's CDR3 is CAISPGGGETQYF. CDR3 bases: TGTGCCATCAGCCCCGGAGGGGGCGAGACCCAGTACTTC.

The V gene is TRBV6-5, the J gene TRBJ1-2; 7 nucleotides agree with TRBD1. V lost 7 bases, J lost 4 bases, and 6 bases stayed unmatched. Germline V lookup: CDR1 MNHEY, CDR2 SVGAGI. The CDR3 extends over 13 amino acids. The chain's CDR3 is CASTPGTAYGYTF. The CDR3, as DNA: TGTGCCAGCACCCCCGGGACAGCCTATGGCTACACCTTC.

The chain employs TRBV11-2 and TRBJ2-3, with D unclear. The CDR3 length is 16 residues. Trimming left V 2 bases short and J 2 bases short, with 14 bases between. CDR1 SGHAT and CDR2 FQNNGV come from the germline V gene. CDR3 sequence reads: CASSLTSAVSTDTQYF. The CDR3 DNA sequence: TGTGCCAGCAGCTTAACTTCCGCGGTTTCCACAGATACGCAGTATTTT.

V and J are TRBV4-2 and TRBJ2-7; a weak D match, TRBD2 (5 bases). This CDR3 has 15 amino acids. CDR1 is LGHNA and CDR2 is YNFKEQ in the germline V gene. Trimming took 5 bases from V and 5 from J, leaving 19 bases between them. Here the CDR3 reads CASSAGRGGDDEQYF. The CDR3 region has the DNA TGTGCCAGCAGCGCAGGCCGGGGTGGGGATGACGAGCAGTACTTC.

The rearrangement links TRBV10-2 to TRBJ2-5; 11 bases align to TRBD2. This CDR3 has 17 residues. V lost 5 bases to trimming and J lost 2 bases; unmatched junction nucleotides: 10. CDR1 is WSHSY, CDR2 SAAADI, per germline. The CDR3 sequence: CASSSGLAGNLQETQYF. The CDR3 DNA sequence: TGCGCCAGCAGTTCCGGACTAGCGGGCAACCTACAAGAGACCCAGTACTTC.

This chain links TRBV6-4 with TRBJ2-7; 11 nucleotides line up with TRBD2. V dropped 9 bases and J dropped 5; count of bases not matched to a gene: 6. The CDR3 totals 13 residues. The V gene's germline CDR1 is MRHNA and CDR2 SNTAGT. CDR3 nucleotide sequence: TGTGCCAGAACTAGCGGGAGAAGGAACGAGCAGTACTTC. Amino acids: CARTSGRRNEQYF.

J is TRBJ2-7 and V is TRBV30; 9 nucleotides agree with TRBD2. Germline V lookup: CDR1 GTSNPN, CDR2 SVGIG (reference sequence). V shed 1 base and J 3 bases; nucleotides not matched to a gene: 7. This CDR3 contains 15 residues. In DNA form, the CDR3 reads TGTGCCTGGAGTGAACTAGCTAGCGGGATCTACGAGCAGTACTTC. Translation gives CAWSELASGIYEQYF.

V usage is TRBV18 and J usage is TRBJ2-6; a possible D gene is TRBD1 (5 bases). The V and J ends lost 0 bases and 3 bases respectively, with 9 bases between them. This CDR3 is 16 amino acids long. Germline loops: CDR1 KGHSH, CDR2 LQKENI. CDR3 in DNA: TGTGCCAGCTCACCACCGGTAGGGGATGGGGCCAACGTCCTGACTTTC. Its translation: CASSPPVGDGANVLTF.